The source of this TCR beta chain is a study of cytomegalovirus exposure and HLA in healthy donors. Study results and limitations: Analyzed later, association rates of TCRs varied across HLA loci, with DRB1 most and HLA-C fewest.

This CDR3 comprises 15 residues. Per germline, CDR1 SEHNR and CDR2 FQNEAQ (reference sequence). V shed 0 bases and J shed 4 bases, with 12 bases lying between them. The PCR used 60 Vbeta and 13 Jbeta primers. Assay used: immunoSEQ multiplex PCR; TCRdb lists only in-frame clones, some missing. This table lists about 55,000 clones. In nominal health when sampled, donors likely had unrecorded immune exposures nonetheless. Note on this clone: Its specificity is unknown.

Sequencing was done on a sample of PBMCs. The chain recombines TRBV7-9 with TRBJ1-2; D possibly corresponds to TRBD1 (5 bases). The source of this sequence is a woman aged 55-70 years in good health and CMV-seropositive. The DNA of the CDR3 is TGTGCCAGCAGCTTAGCGGCAGGGTGGACCTATGGCTACACCTTC. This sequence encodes CASSLAAGWTYGYTF.